These 9 T cell receptor beta chains were sequenced from one sample in a study of graft-versus-host responses after intestinal transplantation. No antigen is known for these receptors. Profiling relied on immunoSEQ multiplex PCR, and the TCRdb table lists in-frame clones only, not all of them. There are 80,000 to 100,000 clones in the sample; around 90% occur only once, and about 0.073% lies in the top ten. Source: unstimulated CD8+ T cells sorted from spleen or lymph node cells, taken before transplant. The receptors derive from a human donor who was the organ donor for an intestinal transplant.

The chain joins TRBV19 to TRBJ2-5; D perhaps matches TRBD2 (6 bases). Trimming took off 6 bases at V and 3 bases at J, with 20 bases between the two ends. CDR3 length: 16 residues. Germline CDR1 and CDR2: LNHDA and SQIVND (reference sequence). The CDR3 nucleotides read TGTGCCAGTAGGAGAGGGAGGATCGGCGGGGAAGAGACCCAGTACTTC. Amino acids: CASRRGRIGGEETQYF.

For this clone: At one boundary the junction diverges from the germline segment, which might be a read error. This chain uses TRBV6-5 with TRBJ1-1; no clear D gene. The CDR3 has 11 amino acids. The germline V gene encodes CDR1 MNHEY and CDR2 SVGAGI. The CDR3 DNA sequence: TGCGAGGGCCTAATGAACACTGAAGCTTTCTTT. Its translation is CEGLMNTEAFF.

This clone was seen just once. The chain is built from TRBV6-1 and TRBJ2-5; 7 bases agree with TRBD2. Germline V gene sequence: CDR1 MNHNS, CDR2 SASEGT. V dropped 3 bases and J dropped 1; count of bases not matched to a gene: 5. The length of the CDR3 is 15 residues. As DNA, the CDR3 is TGTGCCAGCAGTGATATCCGGGGGGTCCAAGAGACCCAGTACTTC. This gives the protein CASSDIRGVQETQYF.

This chain connects TRBV4-1 to TRBJ2-5; TRBD2 matches 15 bases. The CDR3 runs to 19 residues. The V gene's germline CDR1 is MGHRA and CDR2 YSYEKL. The trim removed 4 bases at V and 5 bases at J, leaving 14 bases unmatched. The CDR3 DNA reads as TGCGCCAGCAGCCGCGGACTAGCGGGGGGGCCGTCGAACAGGGAGACCCAGTACTTC. This translates into CASSRGLAGGPSNRETQYF.

The gene calls are TRBV28 and TRBJ2-5, with D unresolved. TRBJ2-7 explains the end of the DNA better; the J call may be wrong. CDR3 length: 11 residues. Germline CDR1 MDHEN, CDR2 SYDVKM. The CDR3 spells CASSPTYEQYF. CDR3 bases: TGTGCCAGCAGTCCCACCTACGAGCAGTACTTC.

The CDR3 nucleotides are TGTGCCTGGAACGGCCTGGCTAGTCTCCCCTCCACAGATACGCAGTATTTT. Translating it yields CAWNGLASLPSTDTQYF. This chain links TRBV30 with TRBJ2-3, with D hard to call. The CDR3 covers 17 residues. Trimming pared 4 bases from V and 2 bases from J, leaving 22 bases between. Germline V gene lookup returns CDR1 GTSNPN and CDR2 SVGIG (reference sequence).

The CDR3: CASSYGGQGYTF. In nucleotides, the CDR3 is TGTGCCAGCAGTTACGGAGGACAGGGCTACACCTTC. The chain links TRBV6-5 to TRBJ1-2; D is perhaps TRBD1 (6 bases). CDR1 MNHEY and CDR2 SVGAGI come from the germline V gene. This CDR3 contains 12 residues. Between the trimmed V and J ends, which lost 2 bases and 8 bases, there was a span of 9 bases.

The chain employs TRBV15 and TRBJ2-1, with 11 bases that match TRBD2. Germline V lookup: CDR1 LNHNV, CDR2 YYDKDF (reference sequence). V was pared by 0 bases and J by 4 bases, with 14 bases of the junction left unmatched. This CDR3 contains 20 residues. The CDR3 nucleotides read TGTGCCACCAGCAGAGATAGGGGTTTAACTAGCGGGGGTATATACAATGAGCAGTTCTTC. Its translation is CATSRDRGLTSGGIYNEQFF.

The genes are TRBV5-6 and TRBJ1-3, with D hard to call. The CDR3 sequence is 12 residues long. Germline V lookup: CDR1 SGHDT, CDR2 YYEEEE. V was trimmed by 2 bases and J by 4 bases, leaving 4 bases between them. The CDR3 DNA sequence: TGTGCCAGCAGCTTACAGGGAAACACCATATATTTT. Its translation is CASSLQGNTIYF.